Following are 23 T cell receptor beta chains from one sample sequenced in a study of beta chain features in type 1 diabetes. Antigen specificity for these receptors is unknown. Study findings and constraints: Among all four CD4+ subsets, Type 1 diabetes patients had TCRB CDR3s that were moderately but significantly shorter.

The whole isolated RNA underwent reverse transcription, so sequencing captured expressed TCRB transcripts. The data were produced by immunoSEQ multiplex PCR, yet TCRdb's version contains in-frame clones alone and is incomplete. The sample carries approximately 270,000 clones, over 11% recorded once. Specimen: naive CD4+ T cells from blood. These receptors all come from a man aged 25-45 years with type 1 diabetes.

V is TRBV9 and J is TRBJ2-7; 11 bases line up with TRBD2. CDR3 length: 16 amino acids. The V gene end was trimmed by 0 bases and the J gene end by 5 bases; junction bases not matched to a gene: 7. Germline loops: CDR1 SGDLS, CDR2 YYNGEE. CDR3 residues: CASSVGAGTSGNEQYF. CDR3 in DNA: TGTGCCAGCAGCGTAGGGGCCGGGACTAGCGGAAACGAGCAGTACTTC.

This clone appeared a few times. The genes are TRBV19 and TRBJ2-2; perhaps TRBD2 as D (6 bases). Trimming shortened V by 3 bases and J by 5 bases, and 7 bases separated the two germline ends. The germline V gene encodes CDR1 LNHDA and CDR2 SQIVND (reference sequence). The CDR3 loop spans 13 amino acids. As DNA, the CDR3 is TGTGCCAGTAGTATCGGGGGAACCGGGGAGCTGTTTTTT. It is translated as CASSIGGTGELFF. The full variable domain, in which reference TRBV19 and TRBJ2-2 provide the parts outside the CDR3, is DGGITQSPKYLFRKEGQNVTLSCEQNLNHDAMYWYRQDPGQGLRLIYYSQIVNDFQKGDIAEGYSVSREKKESFPLTVTSAQKNPTAFYLCASSIGGTGELFFGEGSRLTVL.

This clone has more than one count but fewer than ten. The gene calls are TRBV2 and TRBJ2-2, with TRBD2 matching over 10 bases. Per the germline V gene, CDR1 is SNHLY and CDR2 is FYNNEI. V shed 6 bases, J shed 5 bases, and the junction held 6 bases outside the gene matches. This CDR3 has 15 amino acids. The CDR3, as DNA: TGTGCCAGCAGGGGGGGACTAGCGCAAACCGGGGAGCTGTTTTTT. This codes for CASRGGLAQTGELFF.

The J gene is TRBJ1-5, the V gene TRBV19; D ambiguous. The CDR3 contains 14 residues. V dropped 7 bases and J dropped 0 bases, with 10 bases sitting between them. Germline CDR1 LNHDA, CDR2 SQIVND (reference sequence). CDR3 amino acids: CASNGGYSNQPQHF. The DNA of the CDR3 is TGTGCCAGTAATGGCGGCTATAGCAATCAGCCCCAGCATTTT.

The CDR3 DNA reads as TGTGCCAGCAGCGACCCGGTGAGGGACAGAGATACGCAGTATTTT. Protein sequence: CASSDPVRDRDTQYF. V is TRBV4-2 and J is TRBJ2-3, with TRBD1 matching over 7 bases. Unmatched junction bases numbered 10, after V lost 5 bases and J lost 5 bases. Germline V gene sequence: CDR1 LGHNA, CDR2 YNFKEQ. This CDR3 comprises 15 residues.

In this sample, this clone turned up a few times. The chain combines TRBV11-2 with TRBJ2-1, with TRBD2 identical over 8 bases. Germline-derived CDR1 and CDR2 are SGHAT and FQNNGV. The trim removed 2 bases at V and 9 bases at J, leaving 9 bases unmatched. This CDR3 has 15 amino acids. The CDR3 loop reads CASSLISRGAGEQFF. The CDR3, as DNA: TGTGCCAGCAGCTTAATATCGCGGGGGGCAGGTGAGCAGTTCTTC.

J is TRBJ1-1 and V is TRBV9; 7 nucleotides agree with TRBD1. From germline, CDR1 is SGDLS and CDR2 YYNGEE. Losses at the gene ends were 0 bases for V and 1 base for J; bases not matched to a gene: 3. The CDR3 is 15 residues long. Here the CDR3 DNA reads TGTGCCAGCAGCGTAGGGGACAGAAAGAACACTGAAGCTTTCTTT. It codes for CASSVGDRKNTEAFF. The full variable domain, completed using reference TRBV9 and TRBJ1-1, is DSGVTQTPKHLITATGQRVTLRCSPRSGDLSVYWYQQSLDQGLQFLIQYYNGEERAKGNILERFSAQQFPDLHSELNLSSLELGDSALYFCASSVGDRKNTEAFFGQGTRLTVV.

The gene calls are TRBV28 and TRBJ2-5; no firm D call. The CDR3 contains 12 residues. Trimming removed 6 bases at V and 1 base at J, with 6 bases between. Germline V gene lookup returns CDR1 MDHEN and CDR2 SYDVKM. CDR3 in DNA: TGTGCCAGCAGCTCCCTCCAAGAGACCCAGTACTTC. The encoded protein is CASSSLQETQYF.

This clone was counted a few times. The chain is built from TRBV2 and TRBJ1-5; 7 bases agree with TRBD1. Germline lookup yields CDR1 SNHLY and CDR2 FYNNEI. CDR3 length: 15 residues. The J segment lost 4 bases and the V segment lost 4 bases, leaving 7 bases of the junction unmatched. CDR3 DNA: TGTGCCAGCAGTGCCGCGACAGGGAAGAATCAGCCCCAGCATTTT. Translating gives CASSAATGKNQPQHF.

A few counts support this clone. V usage is TRBV5-4 and J usage is TRBJ2-7; D might be TRBD2 (5 bases). Germline values: CDR1 SGHNT, CDR2 YYREEE (reference sequence). This CDR3 contains 14 residues. V lost 4 bases and J 2 bases, leaving 13 bases between the germline ends. The CDR3, as DNA: TGTGCCAGCAGCCGCGGACTGGAGACCTACGAGCAGTACTTC. Translating gives CASSRGLETYEQYF.

In this sample, this clone turned up a few times. In DNA, the CDR3 is TGTGCCAGCTGTATTGGGCGATACCAAGAGACCCAGTACTTC. Translating gives CASCIGRYQETQYF. The V gene is TRBV2, the J gene TRBJ2-5; D not resolved. This CDR3 is 14 amino acids long. CDR1 and CDR2 from the germline V gene are SNHLY and FYNNEI. V dropped 8 bases and J dropped 0 bases, with 13 bases sitting between them.

The chain couples TRBV6-6 to TRBJ2-3; 10 bases match TRBD1. The CDR3 runs 15 residues. The trim removed 5 bases at V and 2 bases at J, leaving 4 bases unmatched. Germline V CDR1 and CDR2: MNHNY, SVGAGI (reference sequence). The CDR3 nucleotides are TGTGCCAGCAGTCTCGGACAGGGGGTCACAGATACGCAGTATTTT. Translation gives CASSLGQGVTDTQYF.

This clone was recorded a few times. This chain connects TRBV25-1 to TRBJ2-5, with 10 positions matching TRBD1. V was clipped by 6 bases and J by 5 bases; unmatched bases: 15. The CDR3 totals 17 residues. The germline CDR1 and CDR2 sequences are MGHDK and SYGVNS. Here the CDR3 reads CASRSEPGTGEKETQYF. The CDR3 DNA reads TGTGCCAGCAGATCCGAACCCGGGACAGGGGAGAAGGAGACCCAGTACTTC.

This clone occurred a few times. The chain uses TRBV27 and TRBJ1-1, with D perhaps matching TRBD1 (6 bases). Trimming shortened V by 1 base and J by 3 bases, and 12 bases separated the two germline ends. There are 15 residues in the CDR3. Germline CDR1 reads MNHEY; CDR2 reads SMNVEV (reference sequence). CDR3 protein: CASSLLGGSHTEAFF. The DNA for the CDR3 is TGTGCCAGCAGTTTATTAGGGGGATCCCACACTGAAGCTTTCTTT.

This chain links TRBV6-6 with TRBJ1-5, with 10 bases matching TRBD1. V dropped 7 bases and J dropped 7; count of bases not matched to a gene: 10. The V gene's germline CDR1 is MNHNY and CDR2 SVGAGI (reference sequence). The CDR3 covers 15 residues. CDR3 protein: CASTGADRGKQPQHF. The CDR3 DNA reads TGTGCCAGCACCGGGGCGGACAGGGGGAAACAGCCCCAGCATTTT.

V gene TRBV18 combines with J gene TRBJ1-1; 7 bases agree with TRBD1. V lost 4 bases to trimming and J lost 5 bases; unmatched junction nucleotides: 4. The CDR3 is made up of 13 amino acids. Per the germline V gene, CDR1 is KGHSH and CDR2 is LQKENI. CDR3 in amino acids: CASSQTGSTEAFF. The CDR3 DNA reads TGTGCCAGCTCACAGACAGGGTCAACTGAAGCTTTCTTT. The entire variable domain, with the rest obtained from reference TRBV18 and TRBJ1-1, is as follows: NAGVMQNPRHLVRRRGQEARLRCSPMKGHSHVYWYRQLPEEGLKFMVYLQKENIIDESGMPKERFSAEFPKEGPSILRIQQVVRGDSAAYFCASSQTGSTEAFFGQGTRLTVV.

The chain joins TRBV2 to TRBJ1-1; TRBD1 is a possible D gene (6 bases). The V end lost 3 bases, the J end lost 3 bases, and 8 bases lay between the germline ends. Germline loops: CDR1 SNHLY, CDR2 FYNNEI. The CDR3 is 13 amino acids. The CDR3 spells CASSDEGDTEAFF. The CDR3 coding sequence is TGTGCCAGCAGTGATGAGGGGGACACTGAAGCTTTCTTT.

As regards this clone: Germline and junction disagree at one end, which may indicate a read error. The gene calls are TRBV18 and TRBJ1-2; D remains ambiguous. Germline lookup yields CDR1 KGHSH and CDR2 LQKENI. The CDR3 covers 14 residues. The CDR3 spells CASSPRDMAYGYTF. For the CDR3, the DNA is TGTGCCAGCTCCCCACGTGACATGGCTTATGGCTACACCTTC.

The chain combines TRBV30 with TRBJ2-3; no definite D call. CDR1 is GTSNPN, CDR2 SVGIG, per germline (reference sequence). V was shortened by 0 bases and J by 0 bases, with 7 bases between the two germline ends. The CDR3 is made up of 14 amino acids. CDR3 in amino acids: CAWSVGRSTDTQYF. The DNA for the CDR3 is TGTGCCTGGAGTGTTGGTCGGAGCACAGATACGCAGTATTTT.

There are a few counts of this clone. This chain connects TRBV30 to TRBJ2-2; D is unresolved. Trimming stripped 2 bases from V and 6 bases from J, with 7 bases between. The CDR3 length is 12 residues. Germline CDR1 GTSNPN, CDR2 SVGIG (reference sequence). The CDR3 loop is CAWSTASGELFF. CDR3 sequence (DNA): TGTGCCTGGAGTACAGCCTCCGGGGAGCTGTTTTTT.

As to this clone: This same CDR3 is encoded by further DNA sequences in the sample. CDR3 bases: TGTGCCAGCAGCCCGTCGGGACAAGAGACCCAGTACTTC. Amino acid sequence: CASSPSGQETQYF. The V call is TRBV7-9, the J call TRBJ2-5, with a tentative D call TRBD2 (5 bases). The CDR3 runs 13 residues. CDR1 is SEHNR, CDR2 FQNEAQ, per germline (reference sequence). V was pared by 5 bases and J by 2 bases, with 9 bases between.

There are a few counts of this clone. The genes are TRBV7-2 and TRBJ2-3; perhaps TRBD2 as D (6 bases). The germline V gene has CDR1 SGHTA and CDR2 FQGNSA. Trimming pared 5 bases from V and 10 bases from J, leaving 22 bases between. The CDR3 loop spans 15 amino acids. Here the CDR3 DNA reads TGTGCCAGCAGCCTCTGGGTAGGAGGGCGGAGCCCGCAGTATTTT. Protein product: CASSLWVGGRSPQYF. The whole variable domain, filled in from reference TRBV7-2 and TRBJ2-3, reads GAGVSQSPSNKVTEKGKDVELRCDPISGHTALYWYRQSLGQGLEFLIYFQGNSAPDKSGLPSDRFSAERTGGSVSTLTIQRTQQEDSAVYLCASSLWVGGRSPQYFGPGTRLTVL.

Only a few counts were recorded for this clone. The genes are TRBV18 and TRBJ2-7; TRBD1 is a possible D gene (5 bases). The CDR3 has 14 residues. The germline V gene has CDR1 KGHSH and CDR2 LQKENI. Trimming took off 3 bases at V and 3 bases at J, with 12 bases between the two ends. Here the CDR3 reads CASSPRLDSYEQYF. For the CDR3, the DNA is TGTGCCAGCTCACCGCGCCTTGACAGCTACGAGCAGTACTTC. Full variable domain (outside the CDR3, taken from reference TRBV18 and TRBJ2-7): NAGVMQNPRHLVRRRGQEARLRCSPMKGHSHVYWYRQLPEEGLKFMVYLQKENIIDESGMPKERFSAEFPKEGPSILRIQQVVRGDSAAYFCASSPRLDSYEQYFGPGTRLTVT.